The 27 T cell receptor beta chains below were found in one sample sequenced in a study of PD-1 blockade in classical Hodgkin lymphoma. Repertoires were generated with immunoSEQ multiplex PCR, while TCRdb's copy carries only in-frame clones and drops some. The sample includes approximately 6,300 clones, around 84% of them seen just once. All the patients suffered relapse after autologous stem cell transplantation, and brentuximab vedotin exposure differed. It was by magnetic negative selection that CD4+ T cells were purified from thawed PBMCs. Here the sequenced sample was CD4+ T cells from blood, taken at baseline. The receptors derive from a human donor with classical Hodgkin lymphoma.

This chain links TRBV9 with TRBJ2-3; 9 bases agree with TRBD2. Germline assignment: CDR1 SGDLS and CDR2 YYNGEE. The CDR3 spans 15 residues. Trimming removed 2 bases from V and 4 bases from J; junction bases left unmatched: 5. For the CDR3, the DNA is TGTGCCAGCAGCGTTGCTAGCGGGGTGGCAGATACGCAGTATTTT. This encodes CASSVASGVADTQYF.

This chain connects TRBV7-2 to TRBJ1-1, with D possibly being TRBD1 (5 bases). The CDR3 covers 12 residues. Looked up from germline, CDR1 is SGHTA and CDR2 is FQGNSA. The V end lost 1 base, the J end lost 11 bases, and 11 bases lay between the germline ends. The CDR3 DNA reads TGTGCCAGCAGCTTAGAAGGGACGGGGGCTTTCTTT. It codes for CASSLEGTGAFF.

This chain uses TRBV27 with TRBJ1-5; D is unclear. The germline V gene has CDR1 MNHEY and CDR2 SMNVEV (reference sequence). The CDR3 loop spans 15 amino acids. The V gene lost 1 base and the J gene lost 6 bases, with 13 bases spanning the gap. The CDR3: CASSLYRASGQPQHF. The DNA for the CDR3 is TGTGCCAGCAGTTTATATAGGGCAAGTGGTCAGCCCCAGCATTTT.

The gene calls are TRBV7-9 and TRBJ1-4; D is ambiguous. Trimming shortened V by 1 base and J by 0 bases, and 3 bases separated the two germline ends. The germline V gene has CDR1 SEHNR and CDR2 FQNEAQ (reference sequence). The CDR3 sequence is 14 residues long. In DNA, the CDR3 is TGTGCCAGCAGCTTAGATGCAACTAATGAAAAACTGTTTTTT. It specifies CASSLDATNEKLFF.

The V and J genes are TRBV5-5 and TRBJ2-5, with D possibly being TRBD1 (6 bases). V lost 0 bases and J 5 bases, leaving 14 bases between the germline ends. The CDR3 runs 15 residues. From germline, CDR1 is SGHKS and CDR2 YYEKEE (reference sequence). The CDR3 region is CASSLEAGDWETQYF. CDR3 nucleotides: TGTGCCAGCAGCTTGGAAGCAGGGGATTGGGAGACCCAGTACTTC.

The chain joins TRBV19 to TRBJ1-1; D unclear. V lost 8 bases and J lost 4, with 14 bases in between. The CDR3 runs 13 residues. Germline loops: CDR1 LNHDA, CDR2 SQIVND (reference sequence). The CDR3 region is CASSQGGFTEAFF. CDR3 nucleotide sequence: TGTGCCAGTTCTCAAGGAGGGTTCACTGAAGCTTTCTTT.

The rearrangement uses TRBV30 and TRBJ1-1; possible D gene TRBD1, 6 bases. In germline, CDR1 is GTSNPN, CDR2 SVGIG (reference sequence). V lost 8 bases, J lost 6 bases, and 19 bases lay in between. The CDR3 sequence is 13 residues long. CDR3 bases: TGTGCCGGGCGGGGGGGCGGGGGCCCTGAAGCTTTCTTT. Translated: CAGRGGGGPEAFF.

The CDR3: CASSQDARTDTQYF. In DNA, the CDR3 is TGCGCCAGCAGCCAAGACGCGAGGACAGATACGCAGTATTTT. This chain uses TRBV4-3 with TRBJ2-3; D unclear. Germline V gives CDR1 LGHNA, CDR2 YSLEER. This CDR3 is built from 14 residues. The germline V and J ends were trimmed by 0 bases and 3 bases, with 7 bases remaining between them.

This clone is judged medium-sized. The rearrangement uses TRBV7-8 and TRBJ1-2; TRBD1 aligns across 8 bases. This CDR3 contains 12 residues. Germline V gives CDR1 SGHVS, CDR2 FQNEAQ. V was pared by 5 bases and J by 6 bases, with 2 bases of the junction left unmatched. In DNA, the CDR3 is TGTGCCAGCAGCGCGACAGGGGATGGCTACACCTTC. It codes for CASSATGDGYTF. The whole variable domain, remainder taken from reference TRBV7-8 and TRBJ1-2, is GAGVSQSPRYKVAKRGQDVALRCDPISGHVSLFWYQQALGQGPEFLTYFQNEAQLDKSGLPSDRFFAERPEGSVSTLKIQRTQQEDSAVYLCASSATGDGYTFGSGTRLTVV.

The genes are TRBV9 and TRBJ1-6; TRBD1 matches at 9 bases. The CDR3 has 17 amino acids. Germline loops: CDR1 SGDLS, CDR2 YYNGEE. V was clipped by 0 bases and J by 6 bases; unmatched bases: 7. CDR3: CASSVGVGTGSNSPLHF. The CDR3, as DNA: TGTGCCAGCAGCGTAGGCGTCGGGACAGGGAGTAATTCACCCCTCCACTTT.

CDR3 residues: CASTPRGEADTQYF. CDR3 nucleotides: TGTGCCAGCACTCCCCGCGGGGAGGCGGATACGCAGTATTTT. The chain links TRBV9 to TRBJ2-3, with D possibly TRBD2 on 6 matching bases. Looked up from germline, CDR1 is SGDLS and CDR2 is YYNGEE. V was cut by 6 bases and J by 6 bases, with 17 bases left in between. The CDR3 spans 14 residues. Full variable domain (outside the CDR3, taken from reference TRBV9 and TRBJ2-3): DSGVTQTPKHLITATGQRVTLRCSPRSGDLSVYWYQQSLDQGLQFLIQYYNGEERAKGNILERFSAQQFPDLHSELNLSSLELGDSALYFCASTPRGEADTQYFGPGTRLTVL.

The chain links TRBV21-1 to TRBJ1-1; the tabulated D call, TRBD1, remains unverified against the DNA. TRBV21-1 is a pseudogene segment. CDR3 length: 15 amino acids. The CDR3 DNA sequence: TGTGCCAGCAGCATATGGGACACCTTGAACACTGAAGCTTTCTTT. It codes for CASSIWDTLNTEAFF.

The chain recombines TRBV19 with TRBJ2-2; 10 bases agree with TRBD2. The CDR3 is 14 amino acids. CDR1 is LNHDA and CDR2 is SQIVND in the germline V gene (reference sequence). Trimming took 7 bases from V and 4 from J; bases not matched to a gene: 3. Here the CDR3 DNA reads TGTGCCAGTACTAGCGGGGGTTCCACCGGGGAGCTGTTTTTT. It specifies CASTSGGSTGELFF.

Only a few counts were recorded for this clone. The chain links TRBV5-3 to TRBJ2-7; 7 bases fit TRBD1. Being an ORF, TRBV5-3 has a function that is uncertain. V was clipped by 5 bases and J by 0 bases; unmatched bases: 11. The length of the CDR3 is 16 residues. The CDR3 bases are TGTGCCAGAAGTTTAGCGAACAGGGGAACCTCCTACGAGCAGTACTTC. Translation: CARSLANRGTSYEQYF.

V gene TRBV29-1 combines with J gene TRBJ2-3, with D unclear. V was pared by 7 bases and J by 2 bases, with 7 bases between. Germline V lookup: CDR1 SQVTM, CDR2 ANQGSEA. The CDR3 totals 11 residues. CDR3 bases: TGCAGCGCCGAGGACACAGATACGCAGTATTTT. It translates to CSAEDTDTQYF.

The chain joins TRBV7-9 to TRBJ1-6; a possible D gene is TRBD1 (6 bases). Germline loops: CDR1 SEHNR, CDR2 FQNEAQ (reference sequence). V was trimmed by 1 base and J by 9 bases, leaving 13 bases between them. The CDR3 runs to 15 residues. Here the CDR3 reads CASSLDRVHTSPLHF. In nucleotides, the CDR3 is TGTGCCAGCAGCTTAGACAGGGTCCATACTTCACCCCTCCACTTT.

The chain combines TRBV9 with TRBJ1-3, with D perhaps matching TRBD1 (6 bases). Germline loops: CDR1 SGDLS, CDR2 YYNGEE. The CDR3 has 14 residues. Trimming cost V 4 bases and J 1 base, with 9 bases left between them. The CDR3 DNA reads TGTGCCAGCAGCTCCGGGACATCTGGAAACACCATATATTTT. Translating it yields CASSSGTSGNTIYF.

This sequence joins TRBV11-2 and TRBJ1-3; D gene ambiguous. The germline V and J ends were trimmed by 4 bases and 4 bases, with 14 bases remaining between them. CDR3 length: 15 residues. The germline V gene has CDR1 SGHAT and CDR2 FQNNGV. CDR3 sequence reads: CASSSLVLLGNTIYF. The CDR3 coding sequence is TGTGCCAGCAGCTCCCTCGTTTTATTAGGAAACACCATATATTTT.

This chain links TRBV6-6 with TRBJ2-2; perhaps TRBD1 as D (6 bases). Germline CDR1 reads MNHNY; CDR2 reads SVGAGI (reference sequence). V was cut by 8 bases and J by 1 base, with 8 bases left in between. This CDR3 is 13 amino acids long. CDR3 protein: CASHRENTGELFF. As DNA, the CDR3 is TGTGCCAGCCACAGGGAGAACACCGGGGAGCTGTTTTTT.

This clone was counted a single time. The gene calls are TRBV4-1 and TRBJ1-1; D is possibly TRBD1 (5 bases). The V and J ends lost 3 bases and 2 bases respectively, with 13 bases between them. The CDR3 has 15 residues. Germline values: CDR1 MGHRA, CDR2 YSYEKL. CDR3 in amino acids: CASSQGPTHNTEAFF. As DNA, the CDR3 is TGCGCCAGCAGCCAGGGACCGACGCACAACACTGAAGCTTTCTTT.

The rearrangement joins TRBV7-3 to TRBJ1-1, with D possibly matching TRBD1 (6 bases). Germline CDR1 SGHTA, CDR2 FQGTGA. V was clipped by 5 bases and J by 1 base, with 17 bases between them. The CDR3 totals 16 residues. The CDR3 DNA reads TGTGCCAGCAGCGAGGGACAAGGGGGACCGAACACTGAAGCTTTCTTT. It is translated as CASSEGQGGPNTEAFF.

The chain combines TRBV6-5 with TRBJ1-1; unclear D gene. The germline V gene encodes CDR1 MNHEY and CDR2 SVGAGI. Between the trimmed V and J ends, which lost 4 bases and 5 bases, there was a span of 11 bases. This CDR3 has 13 amino acids. CDR3 nucleotide sequence: TGTGCCAGCAGTTCTCCGAGGGAGACTGAAGCTTTCTTT. Its translation is CASSSPRETEAFF.

The chain recombines TRBV4-3 with TRBJ1-1, with TRBD1 identical over 8 bases. The germline V gene has CDR1 LGHNA and CDR2 YSLEER. Trimming at V came to 4 bases and at J to 5 bases, leaving 3 bases not matched to a gene. The CDR3 covers 13 residues. As DNA, the CDR3 is TGCGCCAGCAGCCGACAGGGGAGGACTGAAGCTTTCTTT. Protein product: CASSRQGRTEAFF.

The chain employs TRBV6-5 and TRBJ1-4, with TRBD1 as a possible D gene (6 bases). The CDR3 is made up of 15 amino acids. The V end lost 8 bases, the J end lost 0 bases, and 13 bases lay between the germline ends. Germline CDR1 reads MNHEY; CDR2 reads SVGAGI. CDR3 sequence (DNA): TGTGCCAGCTGCCGGGGGGCCTCAACTAATGAAAAACTGTTTTTT. As protein: CASCRGASTNEKLFF.

Only a few counts were recorded for this clone. The chain has TRBV7-3 and TRBJ1-6; D is possibly TRBD1 (5 bases). Germline values: CDR1 SGHTA, CDR2 FQGTGA. V lost 4 bases and J 5 bases, leaving 9 bases between the germline ends. CDR3 size: 14 residues. This CDR3 reads CASSWDGDNSPLHF. For the CDR3, the DNA is TGTGCCAGCAGCTGGGACGGTGATAATTCACCCCTCCACTTT.

This clone was found a few times. V gene TRBV2 combines with J gene TRBJ1-1, with TRBD1 identical over 9 bases. The V segment lost 1 base and the J segment 8 bases; nucleotides outside the gene matches: 8. The CDR3 is made up of 15 amino acids. Germline V lookup: CDR1 SNHLY, CDR2 FYNNEI. The CDR3 loop is CASSEVGTGTREAFF. The CDR3 region has the DNA TGTGCCAGCAGTGAAGTAGGGACAGGGACGAGGGAAGCTTTCTTT. The full variable domain, in which reference TRBV2 and TRBJ1-1 provide the parts outside the CDR3, is EPEVTQTPSHQVTQMGQEVILRCVPISNHLYFYWYRQILGQKVEFLVSFYNNEISEKSEIFDDQFSVERPDGSNFTLKIRSTKLEDSAMYFCASSEVGTGTREAFFGQGTRLTVV.

The J gene is TRBJ1-6, the V gene TRBV4-1; TRBD1 aligns across 10 bases. The CDR3 runs to 15 residues. From germline, CDR1 is MGHRA and CDR2 YSYEKL. The J segment lost 8 bases and the V segment lost 1 base, leaving 2 bases of the junction unmatched. Here the CDR3 DNA reads TGCGCCAGCAGCCAAGTTGGGACAGGGGATTCACCCCTCCACTTT. Protein product: CASSQVGTGDSPLHF.